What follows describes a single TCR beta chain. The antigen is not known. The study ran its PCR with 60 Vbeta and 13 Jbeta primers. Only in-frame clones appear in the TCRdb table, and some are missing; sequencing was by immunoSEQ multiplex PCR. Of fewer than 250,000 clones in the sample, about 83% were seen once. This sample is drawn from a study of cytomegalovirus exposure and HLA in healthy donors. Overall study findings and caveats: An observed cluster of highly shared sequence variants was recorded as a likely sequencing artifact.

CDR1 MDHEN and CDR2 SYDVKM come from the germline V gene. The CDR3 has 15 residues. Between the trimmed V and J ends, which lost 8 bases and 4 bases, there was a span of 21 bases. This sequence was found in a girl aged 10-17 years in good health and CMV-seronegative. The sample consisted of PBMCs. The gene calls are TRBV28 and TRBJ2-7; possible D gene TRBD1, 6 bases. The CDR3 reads CASLPGGADAYEQYF. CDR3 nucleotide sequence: TGTGCCAGCCTTCCTGGGGGCGCGGACGCTTACGAGCAGTACTTC.